Listed below are T cell receptor beta chains from one sample, sequenced in a study of blood T cell repertoires in COVID-19. This table comes from immunoSEQ multiplex PCR, and its TCRdb copy is limited to in-frame clones, with some not included. The sample consists of over 120,000 clones, 80% of them appearing once. The sample comprised peripheral blood. Every receptor here comes from a man between 65 and 85 years old who had recovered from COVID-19. CDR3s include the opening cysteine and the closing phenylalanine or tryptophan. The order of the fields is J gene, clone size, D gene, V gene, CDR3 length, CDR3 protein, CDR3 DNA. D genes are given only for firm matches. Clone size is stated in some rows and not others, as once, few, many or a class when expanded.

J gene: TRBJ2-3
clone size: -
D gene: TRBD2
V gene: TRBV6-2/TRBV6-3
CDR3 length: 17
CDR3 protein: CASSDTTLAGASDTQYF
CDR3 DNA: TGTGCCAGCAGTGACACCACCCTAGCGGGAGCTTCCGATACGCAGTATTTT

J gene: TRBJ2-5
clone size: -
D gene: TRBD2
V gene: TRBV11-2
CDR3 length: 18
CDR3 protein: CASSLGGTSGRAGETQYF
CDR3 DNA: TGTGCCAGCAGCTTAGGGGGGACTAGCGGGAGGGCCGGGGAGACCCAGTACTTC

J gene: TRBJ2-2
clone size: few
D gene: -
V gene: TRBV29-1
CDR3 length: 12
CDR3 protein: CSVGSSAGELFF
CDR3 DNA: TGCAGCGTTGGCTCCAGCGCCGGGGAGCTGTTTTTT

J gene: TRBJ1-5
clone size: -
D gene: -
V gene: TRBV2
CDR3 length: 18
CDR3 protein: CASSLSRSGAPVNQPQHF
CDR3 DNA: TGTGCCAGCAGCCTCAGCCGATCGGGTGCCCCCGTTAATCAGCCCCAGCATTTT

J gene: TRBJ1-4
clone size: once
D gene: -
V gene: TRBV27
CDR3 length: 15
CDR3 protein: CASSFIGDPNEKLFF
CDR3 DNA: TGTGCCAGCAGTTTTATCGGGGATCCTAATGAAAAACTGTTTTTT

J gene: TRBJ2-3
clone size: -
D gene: -
V gene: TRBV19
CDR3 length: 13
CDR3 protein: CASTGVNTDTQYF
CDR3 DNA: TGTGCCAGCACGGGAGTTAATACAGATACGCAGTATTTT

J gene: TRBJ2-4
clone size: -
D gene: -
V gene: TRBV19
CDR3 length: 12
CDR3 protein: CASPARGNIQYF
CDR3 DNA: TGTGCCAGCCCGGCCCGGGGAAACATTCAGTACTTC

J gene: TRBJ2-3
clone size: -
D gene: TRBD2
V gene: TRBV4-1
CDR3 length: 15
CDR3 protein: CASSQAASGADTEYF
CDR3 DNA: TGCGCCAGCAGCCAAGCGGCTAGCGGTGCTGATACGGAGTATTTT

J gene: TRBJ1-3
clone size: few
D gene: -
V gene: TRBV7-9
CDR3 length: 13
CDR3 protein: CASRQGSGNTIYF
CDR3 DNA: TGTGCCAGCAGACAGGGCTCTGGAAACACCATATATTTT

J gene: TRBJ2-7
clone size: -
D gene: -
V gene: TRBV2
CDR3 length: 12
CDR3 protein: CASSSEGYEQYF
CDR3 DNA: TGTGCCAGCAGTTCGGAGGGCTACGAGCAGTACTTC